Listed below are T cell receptor beta chains from one sample, sequenced in a study of control samples from healthy donors and cancer patients. Libraries were prepared by immunoSEQ multiplex PCR; TCRdb keeps only in-frame clonotypes and omits some of them. The sample carries some 64,000 clones, 87% recorded once. The sample comprised PBMCs. The receptors originated from a woman aged 45-60 years with head and neck cancer. Both conserved end residues are part of each CDR3.

V	CDR3
TRBV19	CASPIFSGNTIYF
TRBV7-9	CASSLDAGRSTDTQYF
TRBV5-5	CASSLSRGDGYTF
TRBV7-9	CASSFSTSGGSKTQYF
TRBV2	CASSEQRDTQYF
TRBV3-1/TRBV3-2	CASSQDIGGGLSSTDTQYF
TRBV30	CAWAQVGGRAEKLFF
TRBV5-1	CASSLQGTQETQYF
TRBV2	CASSGPPSTSFDGELFF
TRBV19	CASSFLRDSNQPQHF
TRBV25-1	CASSGGGPSSGGEQFF
TRBV30	CAWSGQGGSDTQYF
TRBV10-3	CAITRDSFNTEAFF
TRBV4-1	CASSQGPPEATDTQYF
TRBV27	CASSSGILPGGNRGADTQYF
TRBV29-1	CSARAGTGGRTDTQYF
TRBV2	CASSRSHSGANVLTF
TRBV6-5	CASGTITDTQYF
TRBV19	CASSISPGLSYEQYF
TRBV27	CASKHHGSGAFF
TRBV7-6	CASSLGGAGNSPLHF
TRBV6-2/TRBV6-3	CASSRIGLAGGTDTQYF
TRBV7-2	CASSRGKGYGYTF
TRBV15	CATSREPSSTKNIQYF
TRBV5-1	CASGPAGGDEQYF
TRBV5-1	CASSYRQGRNEQYF
TRBV4-2	CASSQNRDNNSPLHF
TRBV30	CAWSVLGGNTIYF
TRBV9	CASTREERYGYTF
TRBV9	CASSVAGSSLHF
TRBV6-6	CASSLRVGEAFF
TRBV2	CASRPVPTYEQYF
TRBV2	CASSTRGDNSPLHF
TRBV24-1	CATSDPGTSGQETQYF
TRBV4-1	CASSPSGGGETQYF
TRBV3-1/TRBV3-2	CASSSWDRANYGYTF
TRBV12-3/TRBV12-4	CASKEGGANVLTF
TRBV30	CAWSLRVGETQYF
TRBV30	CAWSVWAGGADTQYF
TRBV6-1	CASSDGQGAGNEQFF
TRBV19	CASSMGHRLYTQYF
TRBV7-2	CASSLDGGSVAGPEQFF
TRBV21-1	CASAWKPGWDIQYF
TRBV27	CASSLRGLRAGGLNTGELFF
TRBV6-1	CASSEQGSNQPQHF
TRBV7-9	CALGQGKGNTEAFF
TRBV6-1	CASSGAPPISEPQHF
TRBV5-4	CASSPRANYEQYF